These T cell receptor beta chains were read from a single sample in a study of T cell repertoires in cytomegalovirus infection. TCRdb re-derived calls from the reads in MiXCR, one entry per CDR3 protein. The data show roughly 130,000 distinct CDR3 sequences, roughly 8.2% seen once. The sample consisted of PBMCs. The origin of the receptors is a human donor in good health (CMV status not recorded). Some clones in this sample may be carry-over from other donors' samples. Both conserved end residues are part of each CDR3. Each record gives: V gene, J gene, D gene, clone size, CDR3 protein, CDR3 DNA. A D gene is named only where the DNA matches it firmly. Clone size is not always given. Where it is, it says once, few, many or a class for expanded clones.

V gene: TRBV6-5; J gene: TRBJ1-1; D gene: NA; clone size: many; CDR3 protein: CASSMTDKNTEAFF; CDR3 DNA: TGTGCCAGCAGTATGACAGACAAGAACACTGAAGCTTTCTTT
V gene: TRBV20-1; J gene: TRBJ1-6; D gene: NA; clone size: many; CDR3 protein: CSARDTVESPLHF; CDR3 DNA: TGCAGTGCTAGAGATACAGTAGAATCACCCCTCCACTTT
V gene: TRBV6-5; J gene: TRBJ2-7; D gene: TRBD1; clone size: many; CDR3 protein: CASSYLSGTEAYEQYF; CDR3 DNA: TGTGCCAGCAGTTATCTCTCCGGGACAGAGGCCTACGAGCAGTACTTC
V gene: TRBV7-2; J gene: TRBJ1-6; D gene: NA; clone size: many; CDR3 protein: CASSRESGASGSPLHF; CDR3 DNA: TGTGCCAGCAGCCGTGAAAGCGGGGCCTCCGGTTCACCCCTCCACTTT
V gene: TRBV2; J gene: TRBJ1-4; D gene: NA; clone size: few; CDR3 protein: CASSENRATNEKLFF; CDR3 DNA: TGTGCCAGCAGTGAAAACCGGGCAACTAATGAAAAACTGTTTTTT
V gene: TRBV20-1; J gene: TRBJ1-4; D gene: TRBD1; clone size: NA; CDR3 protein: CSAAYGGQINEKLFF; CDR3 DNA: TGCAGTGCCGCATATGGGGGACAGATTAATGAAAAACTGTTTTTT
V gene: TRBV2; J gene: TRBJ2-5; D gene: TRBD2; clone size: many; CDR3 protein: CASSEGWGGGEETQYF; CDR3 DNA: TGTGCCAGCAGTGAAGGATGGGGGGGAGGTGAAGAGACCCAGTACTTC
V gene: TRBV20-1; J gene: TRBJ1-5; D gene: NA; clone size: NA; CDR3 protein: CSARDRIQGSNQPQHF; CDR3 DNA: TGCAGTGCTAGAGATAGGATCCAGGGTAGCAATCAGCCCCAGCATTTT
V gene: TRBV4-1; J gene: TRBJ1-2; D gene: NA; clone size: many; CDR3 protein: CASSQAAGNYGYTF; CDR3 DNA: TGCGCCAGCAGCCAAGCGGCAGGGAACTATGGCTACACCTTC
V gene: TRBV7-2; J gene: TRBJ1-2; D gene: NA; clone size: many; CDR3 protein: CASSPTGTVPSGYTF; CDR3 DNA: TGTGCCAGCAGCCCAACCGGGACCGTCCCTAGCGGCTACACCTTC
V gene: TRBV28; J gene: TRBJ1-1; D gene: TRBD1; clone size: NA; CDR3 protein: CASSLTGGKDTEAFF; CDR3 DNA: TGTGCCAGCAGCCTGACAGGGGGGAAGGACACTGAAGCTTTCTTT
V gene: TRBV2; J gene: TRBJ2-5; D gene: NA; clone size: many; CDR3 protein: CASSGAGRETQYF; CDR3 DNA: TGTGCCAGCAGTGGGGCGGGACGTGAGACCCAGTACTTC
V gene: TRBV4-2; J gene: TRBJ2-3; D gene: TRBD2; clone size: many; CDR3 protein: CASSLPAGTSGVSSTDTQYF; CDR3 DNA: TGTGCCAGCAGTCTTCCCGCAGGGACTAGCGGGGTATCTAGCACAGATACGCAGTATTTT
V gene: TRBV2; J gene: TRBJ1-1; D gene: NA; clone size: NA; CDR3 protein: CASSSFSANTEAFF; CDR3 DNA: TGTGCCAGCAGTTCCTTCTCGGCGAACACTGAAGCTTTCTTT
V gene: TRBV29-1; J gene: TRBJ2-5; D gene: TRBD2; clone size: few; CDR3 protein: CSFSGGGATLETQYF; CDR3 DNA: TGCAGCTTCTCGGGGGGGGGCGCAACCCTAGAGACCCAGTACTTC
V gene: TRBV25-1; J gene: TRBJ1-2; D gene: NA; clone size: many; CDR3 protein: CASSDAGSYGYTF; CDR3 DNA: TGTGCCAGCAGTGATGCAGGGTCCTATGGCTACACCTTC
V gene: TRBV2; J gene: TRBJ2-1; D gene: NA; clone size: NA; CDR3 protein: CASAYNEQFF; CDR3 DNA: TGTGCCAGTGCATACAATGAGCAGTTCTTC
V gene: TRBV6-9; J gene: TRBJ2-5; D gene: TRBD2; clone size: NA; CDR3 protein: CASSYSGGGHQETQYF; CDR3 DNA: TGTGCCAGCAGTTATTCTGGCGGGGGGCACCAAGAGACCCAGTACTTC
V gene: TRBV7-2; J gene: TRBJ1-5; D gene: NA; clone size: many; CDR3 protein: CASSLNPWGGNQPQHF; CDR3 DNA: TGTGCCAGCAGCTTAAATCCCTGGGGGGGCAATCAGCCCCAGCATTTT
V gene: TRBV7-2; J gene: TRBJ2-6; D gene: NA; clone size: many; CDR3 protein: CASSFDSGANVLTF; CDR3 DNA: TGTGCCAGCAGCTTTGACTCTGGGGCCAACGTCCTGACTTTC
V gene: TRBV7-2; J gene: TRBJ1-1; D gene: NA; clone size: many; CDR3 protein: CASSLAPGFNTEAFF; CDR3 DNA: TGTGCCAGCAGCTTAGCCCCAGGGTTTAACACTGAAGCTTTCTTT
V gene: TRBV10-3; J gene: TRBJ1-1; D gene: NA; clone size: many; CDR3 protein: CAISDSKGRRTEAFF; CDR3 DNA: TGTGCCATCAGTGATTCGAAGGGGCGACGCACTGAAGCTTTCTTT
V gene: TRBV3-1; J gene: TRBJ1-2; D gene: TRBD1; clone size: many; CDR3 protein: CASSQSAGTGGSGDTF; CDR3 DNA: TGTGCCAGCAGCCAATCGGCGGGGACAGGGGGCTCCGGCGACACCTTC
V gene: TRBV2; J gene: TRBJ2-1; D gene: TRBD1; clone size: many; CDR3 protein: CASRRAGQGGNEQFF; CDR3 DNA: TGTGCCAGCAGGAGAGCGGGACAGGGGGGCAATGAGCAGTTCTTC
V gene: TRBV7-2; J gene: TRBJ2-5; D gene: NA; clone size: many; CDR3 protein: CASSLPGRQETQYF; CDR3 DNA: TGTGCCAGCAGCCTGCCGGGCAGGCAAGAGACCCAGTACTTC
V gene: TRBV7-2; J gene: TRBJ1-2; D gene: NA; clone size: many; CDR3 protein: CASRLTGTNYGYTF; CDR3 DNA: TGTGCCAGCAGGTTGACAGGAACCAACTATGGCTACACCTTC
V gene: TRBV29-1; J gene: TRBJ2-7; D gene: NA; clone size: NA; CDR3 protein: CSYRTSPYEQYF; CDR3 DNA: TGCAGCTATCGGACATCTCCCTACGAGCAGTACTTC
V gene: TRBV11-1; J gene: TRBJ2-7; D gene: NA; clone size: many; CDR3 protein: CASSPSEGFKQYF; CDR3 DNA: TGTGCCAGCAGCCCATCGGAGGGGTTCAAGCAGTACTTC
V gene: TRBV6-2/TRBV6-3; J gene: TRBJ1-2; D gene: NA; clone size: many; CDR3 protein: CASSQSEYGYTF; CDR3 DNA: TGTGCCAGCAGTCAATCGGAATATGGCTACACCTTC
V gene: TRBV20-1; J gene: TRBJ1-1; D gene: NA; clone size: NA; CDR3 protein: CSARGGKAFF; CDR3 DNA: TGCAGTGCTAGAGGTGGAAAAGCTTTCTTT
V gene: TRBV7-2; J gene: TRBJ2-7; D gene: NA; clone size: many; CDR3 protein: CASSASTYEQYF; CDR3 DNA: TGTGCCAGCAGCGCCTCAACCTACGAGCAGTACTTC
V gene: TRBV5-1; J gene: TRBJ2-3; D gene: TRBD2; clone size: many; CDR3 protein: CASSSGLQGTDTQYF; CDR3 DNA: TGCGCCAGCAGCTCGGGACTACAGGGCACAGATACGCAGTATTTT
V gene: TRBV19; J gene: TRBJ2-1; D gene: NA; clone size: many; CDR3 protein: CASSFRPRREQFF; CDR3 DNA: TGTGCCAGTAGTTTCCGACCGAGGAGGGAGCAGTTCTTC
V gene: TRBV29-1; J gene: TRBJ1-2; D gene: NA; clone size: many; CDR3 protein: CSVPRTDGYTF; CDR3 DNA: TGCAGCGTTCCCCGGACAGATGGCTACACCTTC
V gene: TRBV7-9; J gene: TRBJ1-5; D gene: NA; clone size: NA; CDR3 protein: CASSSFGQNQPQHF; CDR3 DNA: TGTGCCAGCAGCTCCTTCGGCCAGAACCAGCCCCAGCATTTT
V gene: TRBV3-1; J gene: TRBJ2-1; D gene: NA; clone size: few; CDR3 protein: CASSPARYNEQFF; CDR3 DNA: TGTGCCAGCAGCCCGGCGAGGTACAATGAGCAGTTCTTC
V gene: TRBV9; J gene: TRBJ1-1; D gene: NA; clone size: few; CDR3 protein: CASSVGPGTEAFF; CDR3 DNA: TGTGCCAGCAGCGTAGGACCCGGCACTGAAGCTTTCTTT
V gene: TRBV12-3/TRBV12-4; J gene: TRBJ2-1; D gene: NA; clone size: NA; CDR3 protein: CASSFDRASSYNEQFF; CDR3 DNA: TGTGCCAGCAGTTTTGATAGGGCGAGCTCCTACAATGAGCAGTTCTTC
V gene: TRBV19; J gene: TRBJ2-1; D gene: NA; clone size: few; CDR3 protein: CASSKGGPTIYNEQFF; CDR3 DNA: TGTGCCAGTAGTAAGGGGGGGCCGACGATCTACAATGAGCAGTTCTTC
V gene: TRBV28; J gene: TRBJ1-1; D gene: NA; clone size: NA; CDR3 protein: CATAGHGDTEAFF; CDR3 DNA: TGTGCCACCGCAGGACACGGAGACACTGAAGCTTTCTTT
V gene: TRBV25-1; J gene: TRBJ2-3; D gene: NA; clone size: many; CDR3 protein: CASSDPSRADTQYF; CDR3 DNA: TGTGCCAGCAGTGACCCGAGCAGGGCAGATACGCAGTATTTT
V gene: TRBV6-5; J gene: TRBJ2-5; D gene: NA; clone size: many; CDR3 protein: CASNPGALGETQYF; CDR3 DNA: TGTGCCAGCAACCCCGGGGCCCTGGGGGAGACCCAGTACTTC
V gene: TRBV11-3; J gene: TRBJ2-2; D gene: TRBD1; clone size: many; CDR3 protein: CASSYARQGANTGELFF; CDR3 DNA: TGTGCCAGCAGCTACGCCAGACAGGGGGCGAACACCGGGGAGCTGTTTTTT
V gene: TRBV6-5; J gene: TRBJ1-1; D gene: TRBD1; clone size: many; CDR3 protein: CASSQGGYEAFF; CDR3 DNA: TGTGCCAGCAGCCAAGGGGGCTATGAAGCTTTCTTT
V gene: TRBV5-1; J gene: TRBJ1-2; D gene: NA; clone size: NA; CDR3 protein: CASSLAGSNYGYTF; CDR3 DNA: TGCGCCAGCAGCTTGGCCGGGAGTAACTATGGCTACACCTTC
V gene: TRBV28; J gene: TRBJ2-1; D gene: NA; clone size: many; CDR3 protein: CASSLRQNEQFF; CDR3 DNA: TGTGCCAGCAGTTTGAGACAGAATGAGCAGTTCTTC
V gene: TRBV7-2; J gene: TRBJ1-1; D gene: TRBD1; clone size: many; CDR3 protein: CASSPRTGVNTEAFF; CDR3 DNA: TGTGCCAGCAGCCCGCGGACAGGGGTGAACACTGAAGCTTTCTTT
V gene: TRBV20-1; J gene: TRBJ2-7; D gene: NA; clone size: many; CDR3 protein: CSARPVGAYYEQYF; CDR3 DNA: TGCAGTGCTAGACCGGTGGGGGCCTACTACGAGCAGTACTTC
V gene: TRBV5-3; J gene: TRBJ2-1; D gene: TRBD2; clone size: many; CDR3 protein: CARSAGGTGTCNEQFF; CDR3 DNA: TGTGCCAGAAGCGCGGGAGGGACTGGGACCTGCAATGAGCAGTTCTTC
V gene: TRBV5-6; J gene: TRBJ2-3; D gene: NA; clone size: many; CDR3 protein: CASSLRGYTDTQYF; CDR3 DNA: TGTGCCAGCAGCTTGCGAGGATACACAGATACGCAGTATTTT
V gene: TRBV4-2; J gene: TRBJ2-1; D gene: NA; clone size: many; CDR3 protein: CASSQDRTRGDSSYNEQFF; CDR3 DNA: TGTGCCAGCAGCCAAGATAGGACTCGGGGGGACAGCTCCTACAATGAGCAGTTCTTC
V gene: TRBV10-2; J gene: TRBJ2-2; D gene: NA; clone size: many; CDR3 protein: CASSEVGLLNTGELFF; CDR3 DNA: TGCGCCAGCAGTGAAGTTGGACTCCTGAACACCGGGGAGCTGTTTTTT
V gene: TRBV3-1; J gene: TRBJ1-1; D gene: NA; clone size: few; CDR3 protein: CASSRRDFNTEAFF; CDR3 DNA: TGTGCCAGCAGCCGACGCGACTTTAACACTGAAGCTTTCTTT
V gene: TRBV9; J gene: TRBJ2-3; D gene: NA; clone size: few; CDR3 protein: CASSVSGTASTDTQYF; CDR3 DNA: TGTGCCAGCAGCGTCTCCGGGACCGCTAGCACAGATACGCAGTATTTT
V gene: TRBV7-2; J gene: TRBJ2-3; D gene: NA; clone size: many; CDR3 protein: CASSLGGYTDTQYF; CDR3 DNA: TGTGCCAGCAGCTTAGGGGGCTATACAGATACGCAGTATTTT
V gene: TRBV7-2; J gene: TRBJ1-2; D gene: NA; clone size: many; CDR3 protein: CASSSAGDDYGYTF; CDR3 DNA: TGTGCCAGCAGCTCAGCCGGGGACGACTATGGCTACACCTTC
V gene: TRBV29-1; J gene: TRBJ1-1; D gene: NA; clone size: many; CDR3 protein: CSGGHNGPNTEAFF; CDR3 DNA: TGCAGCGGAGGTCATAATGGGCCGAACACTGAAGCTTTCTTT